The TCR beta chain under discussion was sequenced for a study of T cell repertoires in cytomegalovirus infection. About the study: An indication of both CMV infection and matching HLA type came from public TCR beta signatures. Overall study results and limits: Clonotypes of TCR beta that were HLA-C-restricted and CMV-specific dominated the ex vivo response.

Trimming removed 8 bases from V and 1 base from J, with 8 bases in between. In germline, CDR1 is LNHDA, CDR2 SQIVND (reference sequence). This CDR3 is built from 12 residues. As to this clonotype: Its antigen is unknown.

One entry per CDR3 protein, called by TCRdb with MiXCR from the reads. The sample carries fewer than 950,000 distinct CDR3 sequences, approximately 30% recorded once. The source was cultured CD8+ T cells from PBMCs, collected from culture after CMV antigen stimulation. This sequence joins TRBV19 and TRBJ1-1, with D hard to call. This TCR was recovered from a human donor in good health (CMV status not recorded). Some clones in this sample may be carry-over from other donors' samples. This CDR3 is CASAWPNTEAFF. The CDR3 DNA follows: TGTGCCAGTGCATGGCCGAACACTGAAGCTTTCTTT. Filled out from reference TRBV19 and TRBJ1-1, the complete variable domain reads DGGITQSPKYLFRKEGQNVTLSCEQNLNHDAMYWYRQDPGQGLRLIYYSQIVNDFQKGDIAEGYSVSREKKESFPLTVTSAQKNPTAFYLCASAWPNTEAFFGQGTRLTVV.